This T cell receptor (beta chain) appears in the sequencing data of a study of technical replicates of blood from several donors. This clone was seen only once. The method was immunoSEQ multiplex PCR; TCRdb's version includes in-frame clones alone and lacks a portion of them. This table holds some 71,000 clones, about 97% found once. The TCR sequence derives from a human donor in good health. Sample: T cells isolated from PBMCs.

The CDR3 loop reads CASSPYLNTEAFF. In nucleotides, the CDR3 is TGTGCCAGCAGCCCTTATTTGAACACTGAAGCTTTCTTT. The genes are TRBV7-2 and TRBJ1-1; no clear D gene. The CDR3 contains 13 residues. Germline loops: CDR1 SGHTA, CDR2 FQGNSA. Trimming left V 5 bases short and J 0 bases short, with 7 bases between.